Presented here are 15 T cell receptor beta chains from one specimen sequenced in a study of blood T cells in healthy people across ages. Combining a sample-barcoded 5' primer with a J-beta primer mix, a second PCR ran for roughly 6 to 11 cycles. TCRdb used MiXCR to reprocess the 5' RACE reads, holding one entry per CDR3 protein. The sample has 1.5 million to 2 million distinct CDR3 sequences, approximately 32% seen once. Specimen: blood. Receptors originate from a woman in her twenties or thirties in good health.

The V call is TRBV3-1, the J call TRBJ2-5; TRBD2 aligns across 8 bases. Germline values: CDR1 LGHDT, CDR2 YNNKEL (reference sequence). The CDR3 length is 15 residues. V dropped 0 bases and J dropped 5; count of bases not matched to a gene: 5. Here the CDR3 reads CASSQDGGAEETQYF. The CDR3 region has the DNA TGTGCCAGCAGCCAAGACGGGGGGGCGGAGGAGACCCAGTACTTC.

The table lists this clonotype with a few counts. Here the CDR3 reads CASSRINSDSPLHF. DNA of the CDR3: TGCGCCAGCAGTCGGATCAACAGCGATTCACCCCTCCACTTT. The V call is TRBV4-1, the J call TRBJ1-6; D unresolved. V shed 6 bases and J shed 8 bases, with 14 bases lying between them. The CDR3 covers 14 residues. The germline gives CDR1 MGHRA, CDR2 YSYEKL.

The CDR3 sequence is CAISESGESYTF. In nucleotides, the CDR3 is TGTGCCATCAGTGAGTCTGGGGAAAGCTACACCTTC. The V and J genes are TRBV10-3 and TRBJ1-2; the D is unclear. The CDR3 has 12 amino acids. V was shortened by 0 bases and J by 9 bases, with 8 bases between the two germline ends. Germline lookup yields CDR1 ENHRY and CDR2 SYGVKD.

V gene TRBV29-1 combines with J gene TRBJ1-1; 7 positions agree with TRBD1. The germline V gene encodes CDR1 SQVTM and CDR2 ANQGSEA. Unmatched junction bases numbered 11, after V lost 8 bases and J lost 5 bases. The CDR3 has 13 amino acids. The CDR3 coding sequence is TGCAGCCACAGACAACGACAGGGTACTGAAGCTTTCTTT. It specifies CSHRQRQGTEAFF.

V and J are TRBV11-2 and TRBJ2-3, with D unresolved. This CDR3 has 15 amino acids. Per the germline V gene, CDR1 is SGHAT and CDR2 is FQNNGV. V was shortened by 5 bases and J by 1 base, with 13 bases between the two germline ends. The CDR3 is CASSGLERGTDTQYF. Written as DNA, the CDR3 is TGTGCCAGCAGCGGTTTGGAAAGGGGCACAGATACGCAGTATTTT. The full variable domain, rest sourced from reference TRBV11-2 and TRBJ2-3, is EAGVAQSPRYKIIEKRQSVAFWCNPISGHATLYWYQQILGQGPKLLIQFQNNGVVDDSQLPKDRFSAERLKGVDSTLKIQPAKLEDSAVYLCASSGLERGTDTQYFGPGTRLTVL.

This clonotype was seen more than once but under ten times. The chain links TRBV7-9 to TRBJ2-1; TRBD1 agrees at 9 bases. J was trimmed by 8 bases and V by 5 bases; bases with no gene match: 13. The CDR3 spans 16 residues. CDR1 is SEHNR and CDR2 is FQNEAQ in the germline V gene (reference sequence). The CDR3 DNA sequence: TGTGCCAGCAGCCCCAAGGTCGGGGACAGGGTACATGAGCAGTTCTTC. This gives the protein CASSPKVGDRVHEQFF. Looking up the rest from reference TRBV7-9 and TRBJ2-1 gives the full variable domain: DTGVSQNPRHKITKRGQNVTFRCDPISEHNRLYWYRQTLGQGPEFLTYFQNEAQLEKSRLLSDRFSAERPKGSFSTLEIQRTEQGDSAMYLCASSPKVGDRVHEQFFGPGTRLTVL.

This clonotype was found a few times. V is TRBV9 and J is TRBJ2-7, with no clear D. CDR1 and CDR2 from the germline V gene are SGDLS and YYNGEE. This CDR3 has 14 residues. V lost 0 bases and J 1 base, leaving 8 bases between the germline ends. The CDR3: CASSVEVGSYEQYF. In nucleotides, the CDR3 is TGTGCCAGCAGCGTAGAGGTCGGGTCCTACGAGCAGTACTTC. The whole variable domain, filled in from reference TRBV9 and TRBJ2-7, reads DSGVTQTPKHLITATGQRVTLRCSPRSGDLSVYWYQQSLDQGLQFLIQYYNGEERAKGNILERFSAQQFPDLHSELNLSSLELGDSALYFCASSVEVGSYEQYFGPGTRLTVT.

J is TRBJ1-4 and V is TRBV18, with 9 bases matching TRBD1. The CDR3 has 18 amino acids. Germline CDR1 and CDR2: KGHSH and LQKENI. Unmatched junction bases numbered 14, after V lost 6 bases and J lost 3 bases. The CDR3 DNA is TGTGCCAGCTCCGCACGATACTCCCGGGACAGGGCTAATGAAAAACTGTTTTTT. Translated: CASSARYSRDRANEKLFF.

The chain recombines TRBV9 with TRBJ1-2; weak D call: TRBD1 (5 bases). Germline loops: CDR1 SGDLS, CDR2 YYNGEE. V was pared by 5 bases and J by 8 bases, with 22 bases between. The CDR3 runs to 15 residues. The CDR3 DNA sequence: TGTGCCAGCAGTCTTATTGGGGCCACGTTGAGCGGCTACACCTTC. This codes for CASSLIGATLSGYTF.

This CDR3 is CASSVGASGARGTDTQYF. The CDR3 coding sequence is TGTGCCAGCAGCGTCGGGGCTAGCGGGGCCCGGGGCACAGATACGCAGTATTTT. The V call is TRBV9, the J call TRBJ2-3; 9 bases are shared with TRBD2. Per germline, CDR1 SGDLS and CDR2 YYNGEE. This CDR3 comprises 18 residues. V gave up 2 bases and J gave up 1 base; unmatched junction bases: 11.

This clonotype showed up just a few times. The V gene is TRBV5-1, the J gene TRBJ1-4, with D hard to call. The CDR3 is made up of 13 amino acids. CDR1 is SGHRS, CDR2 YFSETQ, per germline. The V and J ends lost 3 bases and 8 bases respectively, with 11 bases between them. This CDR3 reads CASSYWGREKLFF. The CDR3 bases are TGCGCCAGCAGCTATTGGGGTAGAGAAAAACTGTTTTTT.

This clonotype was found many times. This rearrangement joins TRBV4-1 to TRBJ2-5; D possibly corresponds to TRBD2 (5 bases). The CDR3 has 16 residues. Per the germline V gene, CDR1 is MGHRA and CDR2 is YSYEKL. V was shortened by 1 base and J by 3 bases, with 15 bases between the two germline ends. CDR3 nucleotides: TGCGCCAGCAGCCAAGGACGAGGGAGAATCGAAGAGACCCAGTACTTC. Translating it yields CASSQGRGRIEETQYF.

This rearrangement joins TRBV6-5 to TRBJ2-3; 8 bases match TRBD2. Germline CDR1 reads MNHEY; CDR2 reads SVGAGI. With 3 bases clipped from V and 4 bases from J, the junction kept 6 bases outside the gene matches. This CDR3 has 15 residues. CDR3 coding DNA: TGTGCCAGCAGTTATCGAGCGGGGGACGCAGATACGCAGTATTTT. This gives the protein CASSYRAGDADTQYF.

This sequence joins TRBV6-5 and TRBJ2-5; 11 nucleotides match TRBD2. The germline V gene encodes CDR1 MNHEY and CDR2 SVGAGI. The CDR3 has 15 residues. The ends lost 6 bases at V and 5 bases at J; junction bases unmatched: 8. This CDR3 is CASSRSGGERETQYF. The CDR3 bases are TGTGCCAGCAGCCGTAGCGGGGGGGAGAGGGAGACCCAGTACTTC.

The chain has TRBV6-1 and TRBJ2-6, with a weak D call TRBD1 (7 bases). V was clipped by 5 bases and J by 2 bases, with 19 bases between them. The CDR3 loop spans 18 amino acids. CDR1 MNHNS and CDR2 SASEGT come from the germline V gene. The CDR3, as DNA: TGTGCCAGCAGTCCGCGGGACAGCGGAAAGGCTGGGGCCAACGTCCTGACTTTC. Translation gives CASSPRDSGKAGANVLTF.